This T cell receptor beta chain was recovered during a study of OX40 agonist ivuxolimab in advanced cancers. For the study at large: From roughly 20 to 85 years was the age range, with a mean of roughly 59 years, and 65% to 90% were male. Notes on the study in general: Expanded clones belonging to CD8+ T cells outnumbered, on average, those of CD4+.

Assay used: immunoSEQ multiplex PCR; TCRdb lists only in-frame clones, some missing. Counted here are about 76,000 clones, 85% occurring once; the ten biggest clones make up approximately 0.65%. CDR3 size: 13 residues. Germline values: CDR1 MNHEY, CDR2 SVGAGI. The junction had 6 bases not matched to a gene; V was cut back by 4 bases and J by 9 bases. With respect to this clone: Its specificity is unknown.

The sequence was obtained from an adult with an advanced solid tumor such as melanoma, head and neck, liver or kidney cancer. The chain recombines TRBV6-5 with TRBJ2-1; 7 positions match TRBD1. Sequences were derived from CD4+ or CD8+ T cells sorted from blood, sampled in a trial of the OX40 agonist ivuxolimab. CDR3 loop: CASSWGQTVEQFF. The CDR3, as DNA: TGTGCCAGCAGTTGGGGACAGACAGTTGAGCAGTTCTTC.